One and the same sample provided the 30 T cell receptor beta chains below, sequenced in a study of T cell responses to AZD1222 COVID-19 vaccine. Method: immunoSEQ multiplex PCR; TCRdb's copy keeps in-frame clones and lacks some. This sample has over 150,000 clones, with 80% to 95% found just once. Sequences were derived from peripheral blood, sampled 28 days after the second AZD1222 dose. These receptors came from an adult who received the AZD1222 COVID-19 vaccine.

This chain joins TRBV6-6 and TRBJ2-7, with TRBD2 identical over 9 bases. Germline V gene lookup returns CDR1 MNHNY and CDR2 SVGAGI (reference sequence). Trimming cost V 11 bases and J 2 bases; bases outside gene matches: 7. The length of the CDR3 is 13 residues. The CDR3 protein is CACKTSGPYEQYF. CDR3 nucleotides: TGTGCCTGCAAGACTAGCGGCCCCTACGAGCAGTACTTC.

V gene TRBV5-4 combines with J gene TRBJ1-2; the D is unclear. The ends were cut back, 3 bases at V and 6 bases at J, with 15 bases in the middle. Germline CDR1 reads SGHNT; CDR2 reads YYREEE (reference sequence). The CDR3 length is 14 residues. The CDR3: CASSSGMLPDGYTF. DNA for the CDR3: TGTGCCAGCAGCTCCGGGATGCTCCCTGATGGCTACACCTTC.

The V gene is TRBV9, the J gene TRBJ1-4; 9 bases are a match to TRBD1. The CDR3 sequence is 14 residues long. After removal of 2 bases from V and 7 bases from J, the junction contained 3 bases not matched to a gene. The germline V gene has CDR1 SGDLS and CDR2 YYNGEE. CDR3 DNA: TGTGCCAGCAGCGTCACAGGGGGCGGTGAAAAACTGTTTTTT. Encoded protein: CASSVTGGGEKLFF.

The chain has TRBV29-1 and TRBJ2-3; 7 bases are shared with TRBD2. V dropped 1 base and J dropped 1; count of bases not matched to a gene: 5. This CDR3 contains 15 residues. Germline CDR1 SQVTM, CDR2 ANQGSEA. The CDR3 reads CSVEGASGRTDTQYF. In DNA form, the CDR3 reads TGCAGCGTTGAAGGGGCTAGCGGACGCACAGATACGCAGTATTTT.

The chain is built from TRBV5-5 and TRBJ2-7; D might be TRBD1 or TRBD2, each matching 5 bases. The length of the CDR3 is 15 residues. Germline CDR1 and CDR2: SGHKS and YYEKEE (reference sequence). Trimming stripped 4 bases from V and 1 base from J, with 15 bases between. The CDR3 nucleotides read TGTGCCAGCAGCCCCGACAGAACGGGATCCTACGAGCAGTACTTC. This translates into CASSPDRTGSYEQYF.

As DNA, the CDR3 is TGTGCCAGCTCACCTGGTTCTAGGCGAGAGCAGTACTTC. It translates to CASSPGSRREQYF. This sequence joins TRBV18 and TRBJ2-7, with no clear D. The CDR3 has 13 residues. Germline assignment: CDR1 KGHSH and CDR2 LQKENI. V was cut by 3 bases and J by 7 bases, with 13 bases left in between. Using reference TRBV18 and TRBJ2-7 for the parts outside the CDR3, the full variable domain is NAGVMQNPRHLVRRRGQEARLRCSPMKGHSHVYWYRQLPEEGLKFMVYLQKENIIDESGMPKERFSAEFPKEGPSILRIQQVVRGDSAAYFCASSPGSRREQYFGPGTRLTVT.

The rearrangement links TRBV28 to TRBJ1-2; D might be TRBD1 (6 bases). V was trimmed by 8 bases and J by 3 bases, leaving 19 bases between them. Germline CDR1 and CDR2: MDHEN and SYDVKM. The CDR3 covers 15 residues. In DNA form, the CDR3 reads TGTGCCAGCTACACGATATTCACAGGGTACTATGGCTACACCTTC. It encodes CASYTIFTGYYGYTF.

The J gene is TRBJ1-2, the V gene TRBV6-5, with a weak D call TRBD1 (5 bases). Per the germline V gene, CDR1 is MNHEY and CDR2 is SVGAGI. The CDR3 runs 14 residues. V shed 2 bases and J shed 6 bases, with 13 bases lying between them. CDR3 in DNA: TGTGCCAGCAGTTACCGGGGGGGGAAGGATGGCTACACCTTC. Residues: CASSYRGGKDGYTF.

The V and J genes are TRBV3-1 (or the pseudogene TRBV3-2) and TRBJ2-1; maybe TRBD1 (5 bases). V lost 0 bases, J lost 5 bases, and 14 bases lay in between. The CDR3 is 16 residues long. The germline V gene encodes CDR1 LGHDT and CDR2 YNNKEL (reference sequence). The chain's CDR3 is CASSQDVQGGDNEQFF. In DNA, the CDR3 is TGTGCCAGCAGCCAAGATGTTCAGGGTGGAGACAATGAGCAGTTCTTC.

The chain couples TRBV2 to TRBJ2-4; 13 nucleotides agree with TRBD2. The CDR3 length is 15 residues. The germline V gene encodes CDR1 SNHLY and CDR2 FYNNEI. Trimming at V came to 1 base and at J to 6 bases, leaving 0 bases not matched to a gene. CDR3 sequence (DNA): TGTGCCAGCAGTGAAGGGACTAGCGGGAGAAACATTCAGTACTTC. Translating gives CASSEGTSGRNIQYF.

The rearrangement links TRBV5-1 to TRBJ2-7; D perhaps matches TRBD2 (5 bases). Trimming stripped 3 bases from V and 0 bases from J, with 7 bases between. CDR3 length: 13 amino acids. Germline values: CDR1 SGHRS, CDR2 YFSETQ. DNA for the CDR3: TGCGCCAGCAGCTGGACTGTCTCCTACGAGCAGTACTTC. Translating gives CASSWTVSYEQYF.

The chain combines TRBV30 with TRBJ2-4, with TRBD2 matching 8 bases. Germline CDR1 and CDR2: GTSNPN and SVGIG (reference sequence). V lost 7 bases, J lost 11 bases, and 25 bases stayed unmatched. The CDR3 spans 17 residues. The CDR3 reads CASSLDRLTGGVRVQYF. The CDR3 DNA is TGTGCCTCCTCCCTCGACCGCCTGACGGGAGGGGTCCGCGTTCAGTACTTC.

J is TRBJ2-7 and V is TRBV7-2; TRBD2 agrees at 8 bases. Germline CDR1 is SGHTA and CDR2 is FQGNSA. Unmatched junction bases numbered 10, after V lost 5 bases and J lost 4 bases. The CDR3 has 15 amino acids. The chain's CDR3 is CASSASGRGEYEQYF. The CDR3 DNA is TGTGCCAGCAGCGCCAGCGGGAGAGGCGAATACGAGCAGTACTTC.

The rearrangement links TRBV7-2 to TRBJ2-5; D might be TRBD2 (6 bases). This CDR3 comprises 13 residues. Germline CDR1 is SGHTA and CDR2 is FQGNSA. V was cut by 6 bases and J by 5 bases, with 13 bases left in between. CDR3 in amino acids: CASSRPGGETQYF. The CDR3 coding sequence is TGTGCCAGCAGTCGGCCTGGGGGGGAGACCCAGTACTTC.

Here the CDR3 DNA reads TGTGCCAGCACCGTAGCGGGAGCATCCTACGAGCAGTACTTC. As protein: CASTVAGASYEQYF. V and J are TRBV7-8 and TRBJ2-7; 9 nucleotides line up with TRBD2. The CDR3 consists of 14 residues. CDR1 and CDR2 (germline): SGHVS, FQNEAQ. V shed 7 bases, J shed 1 base, and the junction held 5 bases outside the gene matches.

The chain carries TRBV11-2 and TRBJ2-5; possible D gene TRBD1, 6 bases. Germline CDR1 SGHAT, CDR2 FQNNGV. The CDR3 consists of 16 residues. Trimming removed 1 base from V and 1 base from J, with 13 bases in between. As DNA, the CDR3 is TGTGCCAGCAGCTTAGGATCAACAGGGTCCCAAGAGACCCAGTACTTC. Translation gives CASSLGSTGSQETQYF.

This clone occurred a few times. V and J are TRBV18 and TRBJ2-7; 8 positions agree with TRBD1. Germline lookup yields CDR1 KGHSH and CDR2 LQKENI. The CDR3 spans 15 residues. V shed 6 bases and J 0 bases; nucleotides not matched to a gene: 7. CDR3 coding DNA: TGTGCCAGCTCCTGGGGACAGGTAAACTCCTACGAGCAGTACTTC. Translated, it gives CASSWGQVNSYEQYF.

The chain carries TRBV10-3 and TRBJ1-4; 7 bases map to TRBD1. Germline CDR1 is ENHRY and CDR2 is SYGVKD. This CDR3 is 15 amino acids long. Unmatched junction bases numbered 9, after V lost 3 bases and J lost 8 bases. The CDR3 sequence is CAISDYRGLREKLFF. The CDR3 DNA follows: TGTGCCATCAGTGATTACAGGGGTCTAAGGGAAAAACTGTTTTTT.

The chain uses TRBV30 and TRBJ2-1; 7 bases are shared with TRBD2. CDR1 GTSNPN and CDR2 SVGIG come from the germline V gene (reference sequence). This CDR3 is built from 16 residues. V shed 1 base, J shed 3 bases, and the junction held 9 bases outside the gene matches. CDR3 in amino acids: CAWSAPSSGVYNEQFF. The CDR3 DNA is TGTGCCTGGAGTGCCCCCTCTAGCGGTGTCTACAATGAGCAGTTCTTC.

V gene TRBV29-1 combines with J gene TRBJ2-5; 8 bases map to TRBD1. The CDR3 sequence is 15 residues long. The V gene's germline CDR1 is SQVTM and CDR2 ANQGSEA. J was trimmed by 0 bases and V by 6 bases; bases with no gene match: 9. The CDR3 reads CSVALGTGYQETQYF. The CDR3 coding sequence is TGCAGCGTCGCTTTAGGGACAGGCTACCAAGAGACCCAGTACTTC.

This chain joins TRBV11-3 and TRBJ2-1, with D hard to call. Germline V CDR1 and CDR2: SGHNT, YENEEA. The V end lost 1 base, the J end lost 2 bases, and 9 bases lay between the germline ends. CDR3 length: 15 amino acids. CDR3 amino acids: CASSLGQQTYNEQFF. The CDR3 coding sequence is TGTGCCAGCAGCTTAGGTCAGCAAACCTACAATGAGCAGTTCTTC.

The J gene is TRBJ1-5, the V gene TRBV7-8; D remains unclear. Germline CDR1 SGHVS, CDR2 FQNEAQ. Deletions cut 4 bases from V and 1 base from J, with 14 bases between. The CDR3 has 16 residues. In nucleotides, the CDR3 is TGTGCCAGCAGCTCGATCTTGCGGACCAGCAATCAGCCCCAGCATTTT. Its translation: CASSSILRTSNQPQHF.

J is TRBJ2-7 and V is TRBV4-1, with unresolved D. V dropped 1 base and J dropped 3 bases, with 10 bases sitting between them. Germline V lookup: CDR1 MGHRA, CDR2 YSYEKL. The CDR3 length is 14 residues. CDR3: CASSQVIGNYEQYF. The CDR3 DNA follows: TGCGCCAGCAGCCAAGTAATAGGGAACTACGAGCAGTACTTC.

This clone occurred once. This rearrangement joins TRBV5-1 to TRBJ2-5; 14 bases line up with TRBD2. Germline V gene lookup returns CDR1 SGHRS and CDR2 YFSETQ. The length of the CDR3 is 18 residues. V gave up 4 bases and J gave up 1 base; unmatched junction bases: 9. CDR3 DNA sequence: TGCGCCAGCAGCGGCGGGACTAGCGGGAGAGGGCCCCAAGAGACCCAGTACTTC. Amino acids: CASSGGTSGRGPQETQYF.

The chain couples TRBV6-5 to TRBJ1-2, with TRBD1 as a possible D gene (5 bases). This CDR3 has 13 amino acids. V lost 5 bases, J lost 4 bases, and 11 bases lay in between. CDR1 is MNHEY and CDR2 is SVGAGI in the germline V gene. The CDR3 is CASSQQVSYGYTF. The CDR3, as DNA: TGTGCCAGCAGTCAACAGGTGTCCTATGGCTACACCTTC.

This clone was detected once. The chain recombines TRBV27 with TRBJ1-6; D remains ambiguous. The CDR3 runs to 16 residues. In germline, CDR1 is MNHEY, CDR2 SMNVEV (reference sequence). Trimming stripped 3 bases from V and 6 bases from J, with 15 bases between. The CDR3 protein is CASSFLGRAGNSPLHF. The CDR3 coding sequence is TGTGCCAGCAGTTTCCTCGGGAGGGCGGGTAATTCACCCCTCCACTTT.

V usage is TRBV5-5 and J usage is TRBJ1-5; D is unresolved. V was cut by 0 bases and J by 6 bases, with 13 bases left in between. The CDR3 is 15 residues long. Germline V gene sequence: CDR1 SGHKS, CDR2 YYEKEE (reference sequence). CDR3 region: CASSLAGSLGQPQHF. The CDR3 DNA sequence: TGTGCCAGCAGCTTGGCTGGCAGCTTGGGTCAGCCCCAGCATTTT.

The chain carries TRBV21-1 and TRBJ1-5; TRBD1, as called in the table, went unchecked against the DNA. TRBV21-1 constitutes a pseudogene. The CDR3 runs 14 residues. For the CDR3, the DNA is TGTGCCAGCAGAAGGGGGACAGGTAATCAGCCCCAGCATTTT. Amino acid sequence: CASRRGTGNQPQHF.

This chain joins TRBV6-5 and TRBJ2-1; D is possibly TRBD1 or TRBD2 (5 bases each). There are 14 residues in the CDR3. From germline, CDR1 is MNHEY and CDR2 SVGAGI. V was shortened by 8 bases and J by 6 bases, with 17 bases between the two germline ends. The CDR3 sequence: CASGLQGFGNEQFF. In nucleotides, the CDR3 is TGTGCCAGCGGACTGCAGGGCTTTGGCAATGAGCAGTTCTTC.

The gene calls are TRBV6-5 and TRBJ2-1; weak D call: TRBD1 (6 bases). CDR1 is MNHEY, CDR2 SVGAGI, per germline. Trimming took 5 bases from V and 7 from J, leaving 18 bases between them. The CDR3 runs to 15 residues. CDR3 nucleotides: TGTGCCAGCAGTAGACAGGTGATGAGAAGTAATGAGCAGTTCTTC. Amino acid sequence: CASSRQVMRSNEQFF.